The TCR beta chain under discussion was sequenced for a study of cytotoxic CD8 clonotypes in ibrutinib-treated CLL. Study context: Collecting the response samples happened after a median roughly 13 months of treatment, with a range of 6 to 36. Study-wide results and limits: Clonality rose at ibrutinib response, held steady in sustained remission, and fell toward baseline at progression. While tracking circulating CD8+ T-cell counts, baseline clonality exceeded that of age-matched healthy donors.

This clone was recorded only once. Its antigen is as yet unknown. Some clones are missing from TCRdb's copy, which holds only in-frame ones; the method was immunoSEQ multiplex PCR. Of about 140,000 clones detected, approximately 80% appear once; the ten largest clones hold under 35%. The sequence was obtained from a human donor with chronic lymphocytic leukemia. Source: PBMCs, taken after 12 months of ibrutinib treatment.

Here the CDR3 DNA reads TGTGCCATCAGCAAATCAGAGGTGGACACTGAAGCTTTCTTT. Its translation is CAISKSEVDTEAFF. The chain combines TRBV10-3 with TRBJ1-1; D ambiguous. The CDR3 spans 14 residues. The germline V and J ends were trimmed by 6 bases and 3 bases, with 14 bases remaining between them. Looked up from germline, CDR1 is ENHRY and CDR2 is SYGVKD.